This TCR beta chain was retrieved from a study of control samples from healthy donors and cancer patients. Using immunoSEQ multiplex PCR, the repertoire was profiled, and TCRdb retains in-frame clones only, with some absent. The table includes 100,000 to 150,000 clones, about 92% detected once. The clonotype originates from a woman aged 50 to 60 in good health. The sequenced sample consisted of blood.

The chain's CDR3 is CASSLGPGLAEYNEQFF. The CDR3 nucleotides read TGCGCCAGCAGCTTGGGTCCGGGACTAGCGGAGTACAATGAGCAGTTCTTC. J is TRBJ2-1 and V is TRBV5-1; TRBD2 matches 11 bases. V lost 0 bases to trimming and J lost 4 bases; unmatched junction nucleotides: 6. The V gene's germline CDR1 is SGHRS and CDR2 YFSETQ. This CDR3 is 17 amino acids long. Full variable domain (rest looked up from reference TRBV5-1 and TRBJ2-1): KAGVTQTPRYLIKTRGQQVTLSCSPISGHRSVSWYQQTPGQGLQFLFEYFSETQRNKGNFPGRFSGRQFSNSRSEMNVSTLELGDSALYLCASSLGPGLAEYNEQFFGPGTRLTVL.